The 23 T cell receptor gamma chains reported below all come from one sample, sequenced in a study of gamma-delta chains in newborns, infants, children. TCRdb re-analyzed the reads via CATT. The sample lists 2,500 or so gamma-chain clones, roughly 45% occurring once. The sequenced sample consisted of blood. The receptors were gathered from a child who was a newborn, infant or young child, either healthy, febrile or measles-vaccinated (not recorded which).

Within the sample, this clone is large. The chain employs TRGV5 and TRGJ1 or TRGJ2. The J gene is not listed in TCRdb, so it was assigned here from a DNA match to germline. There are 14 residues in the CDR3. The V gene's germline CDR1 is VINAFY and CDR2 YDVSNSKD. V was pared by 0 bases and J by 7 bases, with 9 bases of the junction left unmatched. CDR3 DNA sequence: TGTGCCACCTGGGACAGGCCCCGGGGGTATAAGAAACTCTTT. Its protein product is CATWDRPRGYKKLF.

This clone was detected a few times. The chain combines TRGV5 with TRGJ1 or TRGJ2. TCRdb does not report a J gene; here it was assigned by matching the DNA to germline references. The CDR3 length is 15 residues. Germline CDR1 is VINAFY and CDR2 is YDVSNSKD. Trimming took 4 bases from V and 5 from J; bases not matched to a gene: 14. The CDR3 protein is CATWDGRVPNYKKLF. The CDR3 bases are TGTGCCACCTGGGATGGGCGGGTTCCCAATTATAAGAAACTCTTT.

Comments on this clone: This sample also contains other DNA sequences that code for the same CDR3. The rearrangement links TRGV3 to TRGJ1 or TRGJ2. TCRdb offers no J gene call, so here the DNA was matched to germline to obtain one. CDR3 size: 13 residues. In germline, CDR1 is VTNTFY, CDR2 YDVSTARD (reference sequence). With V trimmed by 0 bases and J by 4 bases, 3 bases remained unmatched. The CDR3 DNA reads TGTGCCACCTGGGACAGGGAATATTATAAGAAACTCTTT. Translation gives CATWDREYYKKLF.

This clone turned up a few times. V usage is TRGV4 and J usage is TRGJ1 or TRGJ2. TCRdb lists no J gene, so it was determined here by aligning the DNA to germline. Germline trimming cut 6 bases from V and 0 bases from J; bases unmatched to any gene: 2. CDR1 is EGSTGY, CDR2 YDSYTSSV, per germline. This CDR3 has 12 residues. The CDR3 DNA reads TGTGCCACCTGGCCGAATTATTATAAGAAACTCTTT. It specifies CATWPNYYKKLF.

This chain joins TRGV4 and TRGJ1 or TRGJ2. The J gene, missing from TCRdb, was assigned here through DNA to germline matching. The CDR3 is 12 residues long. V was pared by 2 bases and J by 7 bases, with 5 bases of the junction left unmatched. The germline V gene encodes CDR1 EGSTGY and CDR2 YDSYTSSV. The CDR3 DNA reads TGTGCCACCTGGGATGAGGAATATAAGAAACTCTTT. Its protein is CATWDEEYKKLF.

This clone was found a few times. The V and J genes are TRGV9 and TRGJ1 or TRGJ2. TCRdb leaves out the J gene; it was filled in here by matching the DNA to germline. Germline V gene lookup returns CDR1 GITISATS and CDR2 ISYDGTV (reference sequence). J lost 2 bases, V lost 3 bases, and 4 bases had no gene match. CDR3 length: 13 residues. The CDR3 protein is CALWEKYYYKKLF. The DNA of the CDR3 is TGTGCCTTGTGGGAGAAATATTATTATAAGAAACTCTTT.

A word on this clone: This sample includes further DNA sequences coding for the same CDR3. This chain joins TRGV4 and TRGJ1 or TRGJ2. Because TCRdb records no J gene, it was assigned here through a match of the DNA to germline. The CDR3 has 13 residues. From germline, CDR1 is EGSTGY and CDR2 YDSYTSSV. Trimming took 0 bases from V and 6 from J; bases not matched to a gene: 5. The DNA for the CDR3 is TGTGCCACCTGGGATGGGCCGCGTTATAAGAAACTCTTT. This encodes CATWDGPRYKKLF.

The rearrangement uses TRGV4 and TRGJ1 or TRGJ2. The J gene is absent in TCRdb and was assigned here via DNA matching to germline. The CDR3 runs to 14 residues. CDR1 and CDR2 from the germline V gene are EGSTGY and YDSYTSSV. Germline trimming cut 5 bases from V and 10 bases from J; bases unmatched to any gene: 17. The CDR3 is CATWARSISGKKLF. The DNA of the CDR3 is TGTGCCACCTGGGCCCGGAGTATTTCAGGGAAGAAACTCTTT.

Notes on this clone: This same CDR3 is encoded by further DNA sequences in the sample. This sequence joins TRGV9 and TRGJ1 or TRGJ2. TCRdb records no J gene; here it was assigned by comparing the DNA to germline. The J segment lost 6 bases and the V segment lost 0 bases, leaving 5 bases of the junction unmatched. The CDR3 covers 13 residues. Germline CDR1 GITISATS, CDR2 ISYDGTV (reference sequence). The CDR3: CALWEVRGYKKLF. The CDR3 coding sequence is TGTGCCTTGTGGGAGGTGCGAGGTTATAAGAAACTCTTT.

Points on this clone: Mismatch with germline at one junction end may stem from a read error. The chain employs TRGV8 and TRGJP2. TCRdb records no J gene; here it was assigned by comparing the DNA to germline. The CDR3 runs to 14 residues. The germline V gene encodes CDR1 VENAVY and CDR2 YDSYNSRV. This chain's CDR3 is CATWDTSRDWIKTF. The CDR3 DNA follows: TGTGCCACCTGGGATACGAGTAGGGATTGGATCAAGACGTTT.

This chain uses TRGV5 with TRGJ1 or TRGJ2. Here the J gene was assigned by germline matching of the DNA, as TCRdb has none. Per the germline V gene, CDR1 is VINAFY and CDR2 is YDVSNSKD. The CDR3 consists of 13 residues. With V trimmed by 4 bases and J by 3 bases, 6 bases remained unmatched. DNA of the CDR3: TGTGCCACCTGGGATATAAGTTATTATAAGAAACTCTTT. Protein: CATWDISYYKKLF.

Remarks on this clone: This may be a read error: a much more frequent sequence differs by one nucleotide. Other DNA sequences in the sample encode the same CDR3. The chain combines TRGV3 with TRGJ1 or TRGJ2. Since TCRdb gives no J gene, matching the DNA to germline was used here to assign it. The CDR3 is 13 amino acids. The trim removed 0 bases at V and 7 bases at J, leaving 6 bases unmatched. Germline CDR1 and CDR2: VTNTFY and YDVSTARD (reference sequence). As DNA, the CDR3 is TGTGCCACCTGGGACAGGCCTGGGTATAAGAAACTCTTT. It is translated as CATWDRPGYKKLF.

Remarks on this clone: Other DNA sequences within the sample encode an identical CDR3. The chain uses TRGV9 and TRGJP. TCRdb offers no J gene call, so here the DNA was matched to germline to obtain one. Germline CDR1 and CDR2: GITISATS and ISYDGTV (reference sequence). This CDR3 comprises 15 residues. The trim removed 4 bases at V and 6 bases at J, leaving 3 bases unmatched. CDR3 DNA sequence: TGTGCCTTGTGGGAATTAGAGTTGGGCAAAAAAATCAAGGTATTT. Encoded protein: CALWELELGKKIKVF.

Concerning this clone: The sample contains more than one DNA sequence encoding this CDR3. The chain carries TRGV4 and TRGJ1 or TRGJ2. The J gene, not given by TCRdb, was assigned here from a germline match of the nucleotide sequence. V was pared by 5 bases and J by 2 bases, with 3 bases of the junction left unmatched. This CDR3 is built from 12 residues. CDR1 EGSTGY and CDR2 YDSYTSSV come from the germline V gene. The CDR3 nucleotides are TGTGCCACCTGGGGGGATTATTATAAGAAACTCTTT. Amino acids: CATWGDYYKKLF.

A remark on this clone: The germline gene is not matched at one end of the junction; a read error may be the cause. The V gene is TRGV4, the J gene TRGJ1 or TRGJ2. TCRdb supplies no J gene; here it was assigned by aligning the nucleotide sequence to germline. CDR1 EGSTGY and CDR2 YDSYTSSV come from the germline V gene. CDR3 length: 14 residues. CDR3 DNA: TGTGCCACCAGGGATGAGGGGGATTATTATAAGAAACTCTTT. Amino acids: CATRDEGDYYKKLF.

A note on this clone: The germline gene is not matched at one end of the junction; a read error may be the cause. The chain couples TRGV5 to TRGJ1 or TRGJ2. The J gene, absent from TCRdb, was called here by matching the DNA to germline. The germline CDR1 and CDR2 sequences are VINAFY and YDVSNSKD. This CDR3 spans 13 amino acids. For the CDR3, the DNA is TGTGCCAACTGGGACAGGCTATATTATAAGAAACTCTTT. Its translation is CANWDRLYYKKLF.

In the case of this clone: Other DNA variants within this sample encode the same CDR3. This rearrangement joins TRGV4 to TRGJ1 or TRGJ2. Assignment of the J gene here rests on matching the DNA to germline, because TCRdb gives none. The V gene end was trimmed by 0 bases and the J gene end by 6 bases; junction bases not matched to a gene: 5. Germline-derived CDR1 and CDR2 are EGSTGY and YDSYTSSV. This CDR3 contains 13 residues. This CDR3 is CATWDGPRYKKLF. Written as DNA, the CDR3 is TGTGCCACCTGGGATGGGCCTCGTTATAAGAAACTCTTT.

The V call is TRGV9, the J call TRGJ1 or TRGJ2. Here the J gene came from matching the DNA to germline, since TCRdb omits it. From germline, CDR1 is GITISATS and CDR2 ISYDGTV (reference sequence). CDR3 size: 15 residues. V lost 0 bases, J lost 0 bases, and 5 bases stayed unmatched. CDR3 DNA sequence: TGTGCCTTGTGGGAGGTGCAGGAGAATTATTATAAGAAACTCTTT. Amino acid sequence: CALWEVQENYYKKLF.

About this clone itself: At one end the junction does not follow the germline gene, possibly because of a read error. The sample has other DNA sequences that encode this CDR3 too. V gene TRGV3 combines with J gene TRGJP2. Here the J gene came from matching the DNA to germline, since TCRdb omits it. CDR3 length: 18 residues. The germline CDR1 and CDR2 sequences are VTNTFY and YDVSTARD (reference sequence). The CDR3: CATWDDPSSYSSDWIKTF. In DNA, the CDR3 is TGTGCCACCTGGGACGACCCCTCGTCCTATAGTAGCGATTGGATCAAGACGTTT.

There is no J gene call, but TRGV3 is given as the V gene. CDR1 and CDR2 from the germline V gene are VTNTFY and YDVSTARD (reference sequence). The CDR3 sequence is 15 residues long. Here the CDR3 DNA reads TGTGCCACCTGGGACAGCCCCCCGAATTATTATAAGAGACTCTTT. Translation: CATWDSPPNYYKRLF.

This clone appeared a few times. The chain joins TRGV5 to TRGJ1 or TRGJ2. TCRdb gives no J gene; it was assigned here by matching the DNA to germline. Per the germline V gene, CDR1 is VINAFY and CDR2 is YDVSNSKD. The CDR3 sequence is 12 residues long. J gave up 6 bases and V 6 bases, and 8 bases lay outside the gene matches. CDR3 sequence reads: CATWFQGYKKLF. The CDR3 coding sequence is TGTGCCACCTGGTTCCAGGGTTATAAGAAACTCTTT.

The V and J genes are TRGV8 and TRGJ1 or TRGJ2. In the absence of a J gene in TCRdb, the DNA was matched to germline to assign it here. The J segment lost 3 bases and the V segment lost 5 bases, leaving 4 bases of the junction unmatched. CDR1 and CDR2 from the germline V gene are VENAVY and YDSYNSRV. The CDR3 contains 12 residues. CDR3 protein: CATWGSYYKKLF. CDR3 in DNA: TGTGCCACCTGGGGTTCTTATTATAAGAAACTCTTT.

The V gene reported is TRGV8; the J gene is uncalled. The CDR3 covers 11 residues. The V gene's germline CDR1 is VENAVY and CDR2 YDSYNSRV. CDR3 in DNA: TGTGCCACCTGGGATAAGCCCAAGAGACTCTTT. This gives the protein CATWDKPKRLF.